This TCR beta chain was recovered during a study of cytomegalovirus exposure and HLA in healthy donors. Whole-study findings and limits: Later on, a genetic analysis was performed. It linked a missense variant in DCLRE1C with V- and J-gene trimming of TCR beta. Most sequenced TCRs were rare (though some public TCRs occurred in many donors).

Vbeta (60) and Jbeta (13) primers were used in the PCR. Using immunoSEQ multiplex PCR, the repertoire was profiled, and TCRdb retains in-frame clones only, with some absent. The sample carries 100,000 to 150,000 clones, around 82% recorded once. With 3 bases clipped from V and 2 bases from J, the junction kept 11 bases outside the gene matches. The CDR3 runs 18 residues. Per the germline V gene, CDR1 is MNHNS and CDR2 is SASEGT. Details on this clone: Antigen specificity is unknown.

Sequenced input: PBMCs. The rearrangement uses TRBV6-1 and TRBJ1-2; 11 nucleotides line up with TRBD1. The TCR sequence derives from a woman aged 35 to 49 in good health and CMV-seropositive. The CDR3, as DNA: TGTGCCAGCAGTGACGCTGAAGGGACAGGGGGATACAACTATGGCTACACCTTC. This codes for CASSDAEGTGGYNYGYTF.